This record covers a single TCR beta chain. Its target is unknown. V dropped 4 bases and J dropped 1 base, with 13 bases sitting between them. Germline V CDR1 and CDR2: SGHAT, FQNNGV. This CDR3 spans 15 amino acids. This sample stems from a study of T cell responses to AZD1222 COVID-19 vaccine. General observations from the study: None of the repertoires were sampled until the peak T cell response had passed. It should be noted that donors were predominantly white British and more often female, and clonal diversity was possibly underestimated.

Sequencing used immunoSEQ multiplex PCR; TCRdb keeps in-frame clones, though not all of them. The data contain under 150,000 clones, around nine tenths of them singletons. Here the sequenced sample was peripheral blood, taken on day 0 of AZD1222 vaccination. This clonotype was obtained from an adult in good health. V is TRBV11-2 and J is TRBJ2-5; D unresolved. CDR3 amino acids: CASSSPGSLQETQYF. The CDR3 region has the DNA TGTGCCAGCAGCTCTCCGGGCAGCCTCCAAGAGACCCAGTACTTC.